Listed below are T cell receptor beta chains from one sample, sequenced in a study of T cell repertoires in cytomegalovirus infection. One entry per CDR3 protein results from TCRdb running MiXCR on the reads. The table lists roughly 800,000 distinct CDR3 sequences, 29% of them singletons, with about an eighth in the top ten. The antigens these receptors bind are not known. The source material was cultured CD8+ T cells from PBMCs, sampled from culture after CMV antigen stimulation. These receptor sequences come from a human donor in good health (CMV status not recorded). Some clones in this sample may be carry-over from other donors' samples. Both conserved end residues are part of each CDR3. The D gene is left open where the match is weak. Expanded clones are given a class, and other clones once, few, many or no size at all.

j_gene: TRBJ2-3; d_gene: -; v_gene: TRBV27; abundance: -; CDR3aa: CASSLGEANTDTQYF; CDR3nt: TGTGCCAGCAGTTTGGGAGAGGCCAACACAGATACGCAGTATTTT
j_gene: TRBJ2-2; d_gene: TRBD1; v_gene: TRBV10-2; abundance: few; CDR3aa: CASRETGKNTGELFF; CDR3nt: TGCGCCAGCAGGGAGACAGGGAAGAACACCGGGGAGCTGTTTTTT
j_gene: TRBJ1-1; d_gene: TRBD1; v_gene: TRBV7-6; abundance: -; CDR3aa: CASSLTGPGTEAFF; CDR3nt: TGTGCCAGCAGCTTGACAGGGCCGGGCACTGAAGCTTTCTTT
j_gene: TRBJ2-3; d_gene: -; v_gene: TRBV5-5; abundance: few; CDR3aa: CASSLGYRATDTQYF; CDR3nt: TGTGCCAGCAGCTTGGGGTACAGGGCCACAGATACGCAGTATTTT
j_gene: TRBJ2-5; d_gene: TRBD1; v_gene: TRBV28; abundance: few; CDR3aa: CASRGTGLQETQYF; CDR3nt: TGTGCCAGCCGTGGGACAGGCCTTCAAGAGACCCAGTACTTC
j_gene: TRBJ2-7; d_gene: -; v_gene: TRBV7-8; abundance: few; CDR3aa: CASSDPPHYEQYF; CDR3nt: TGTGCCAGCAGCGACCCTCCACACTACGAGCAGTACTTC
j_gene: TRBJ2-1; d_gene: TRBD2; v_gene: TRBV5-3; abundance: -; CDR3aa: CASSEGLAGRDEQFF; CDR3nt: TGTGCCAGCAGCGAGGGACTAGCGGGAAGGGATGAGCAGTTCTTC
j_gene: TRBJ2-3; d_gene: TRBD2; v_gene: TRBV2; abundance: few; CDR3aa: CASSEASGTTDTQYF; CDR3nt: TGTGCCAGCAGTGAAGCAAGCGGGACCACAGATACGCAGTATTTT
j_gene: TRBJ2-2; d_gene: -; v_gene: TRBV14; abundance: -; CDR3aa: CASSQDPLLGTNTGELFF; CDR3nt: TGTGCCAGCAGCCAAGACCCTTTGTTAGGAACGAACACCGGGGAGCTGTTTTTT
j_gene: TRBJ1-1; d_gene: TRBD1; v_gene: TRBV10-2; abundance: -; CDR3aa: CATERTGGSLTEAFF; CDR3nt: TGCGCCACAGAAAGGACAGGGGGCTCTCTTACTGAAGCTTTCTTT
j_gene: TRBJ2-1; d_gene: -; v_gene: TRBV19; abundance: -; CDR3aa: CASSIEGSSSYNEQFF; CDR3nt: TGTGCCAGTAGTATAGAGGGGTCGAGCTCCTACAATGAGCAGTTCTTC
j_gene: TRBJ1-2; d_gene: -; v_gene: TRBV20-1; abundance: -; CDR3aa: CSARALGYTF; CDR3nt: TGCAGTGCACGGGCCCTAGGCTACACCTTC
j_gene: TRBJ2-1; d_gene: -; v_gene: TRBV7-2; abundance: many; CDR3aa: CASSLIYRSSYNEQFF; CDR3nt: TGTGCCAGCAGCTTAATTTACAGGAGCTCCTACAATGAGCAGTTCTTC
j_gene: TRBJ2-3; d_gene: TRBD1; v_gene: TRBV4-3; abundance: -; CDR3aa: CASSQDWGTGPRGTQYF; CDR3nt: TGCGCCAGCAGCCAAGATTGGGGGACAGGACCTCGAGGGACGCAGTATTTT
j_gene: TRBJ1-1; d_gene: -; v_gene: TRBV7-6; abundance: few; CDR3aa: CLGGGTEAFF; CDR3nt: TGCCTTGGGGGTGGCACTGAAGCTTTCTTT
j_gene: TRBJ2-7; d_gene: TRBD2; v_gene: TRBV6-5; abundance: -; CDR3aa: CASSYGAGGSYEQYF; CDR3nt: TGTGCCAGCAGTTACGGGGCGGGGGGGTCCTACGAGCAGTACTTC
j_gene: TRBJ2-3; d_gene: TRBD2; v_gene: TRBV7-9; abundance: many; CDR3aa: CASSVAGESTDTQYF; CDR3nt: TGTGCCAGCAGCGTAGCGGGAGAGAGCACAGATACGCAGTATTTT
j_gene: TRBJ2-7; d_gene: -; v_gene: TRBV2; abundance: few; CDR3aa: CASSGKGTGYF; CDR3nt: TGTGCCAGCAGTGGAAAGGGTACGGGGTACTTC
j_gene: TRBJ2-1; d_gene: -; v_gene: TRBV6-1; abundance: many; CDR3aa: CASRLSGDRSYNEQFF; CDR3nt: TGTGCCAGCAGACTCTCGGGGGACAGAAGCTACAATGAGCAGTTCTTC
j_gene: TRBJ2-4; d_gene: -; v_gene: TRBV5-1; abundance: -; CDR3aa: CASSHGTWMEKNIQYF; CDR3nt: TGCGCCAGCAGCCACGGGACCTGGATGGAAAAAAACATTCAGTACTTC
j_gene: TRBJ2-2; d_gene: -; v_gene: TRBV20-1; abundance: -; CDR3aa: CSARGRDTGELFF; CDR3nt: TGCAGTGCTCGAGGCAGGGACACCGGGGAGCTGTTTTTT
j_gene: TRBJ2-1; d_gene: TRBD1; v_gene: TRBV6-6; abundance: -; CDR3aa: CASSYSVTGGSNEQFF; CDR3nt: TGTGCCAGCAGTTACTCGGTAACAGGGGGGAGCAATGAGCAGTTCTTC
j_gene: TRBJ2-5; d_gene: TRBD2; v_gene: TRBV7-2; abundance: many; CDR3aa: CASSLLEPGLAGLAQYF; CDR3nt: TGTGCCAGCAGCTTGCTCGAGCCGGGACTAGCGGGGTTGGCCCAGTACTTC
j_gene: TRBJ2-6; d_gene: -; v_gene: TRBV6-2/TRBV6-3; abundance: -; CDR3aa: CASIPTDRVSGANVLTF; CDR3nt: TGTGCCAGCATCCCAACCGATCGGGTTTCTGGGGCCAACGTCCTGACTTTC
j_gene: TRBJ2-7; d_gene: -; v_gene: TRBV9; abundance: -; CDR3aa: CASSMTPSREQYF; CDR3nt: TGTGCCAGCAGCATGACCCCGAGTCGAGAGCAGTACTTC
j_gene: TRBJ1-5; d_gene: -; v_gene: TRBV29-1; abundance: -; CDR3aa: CSVMHSGNQPQHF; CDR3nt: TGCAGCGTGATGCACAGTGGAAATCAGCCCCAGCATTTT
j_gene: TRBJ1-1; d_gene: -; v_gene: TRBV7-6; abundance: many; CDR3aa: CASSPHFSGDMNTEAFF; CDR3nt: TGTGCCAGCAGCCCCCATTTTAGCGGGGACATGAACACTGAAGCTTTCTTT
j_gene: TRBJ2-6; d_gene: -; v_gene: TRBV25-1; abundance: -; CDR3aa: CASSGRERSGANVLTF; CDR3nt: TGTGCCAGCAGTGGACGGGAGAGGTCTGGGGCCAACGTCCTGACTTTC
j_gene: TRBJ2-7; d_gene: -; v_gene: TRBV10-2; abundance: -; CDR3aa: CASQMKPYEQYF; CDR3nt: TGCGCCAGTCAAATGAAACCCTACGAGCAGTACTTC
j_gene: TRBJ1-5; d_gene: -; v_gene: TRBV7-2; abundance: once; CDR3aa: CARSPYGGSNQPQNF; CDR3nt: TGTGCCAGAAGCCCCTATGGGGGCAGCAATCAGCCCCAGAATTTT
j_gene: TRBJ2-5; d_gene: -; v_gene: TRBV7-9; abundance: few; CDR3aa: CASSSREGRMREETQYF; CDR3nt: TGTGCCAGCAGCTCCCGAGAGGGACGGATGAGAGAGGAGACCCAGTACTTC
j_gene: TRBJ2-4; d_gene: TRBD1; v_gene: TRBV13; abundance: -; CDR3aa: CASSPPGQGPKNIQYF; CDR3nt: TGTGCCAGCAGTCCTCCGGGACAGGGCCCCAAAAACATTCAGTACTTC
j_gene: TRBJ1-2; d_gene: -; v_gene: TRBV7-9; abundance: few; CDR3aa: CASARGREGYTF; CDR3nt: TGTGCCAGCGCCCGAGGGCGCGAAGGCTACACCTTC
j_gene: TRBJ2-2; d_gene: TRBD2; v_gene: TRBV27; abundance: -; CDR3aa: CASSFLKGLAGATGELFF; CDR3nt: TGTGCCAGCAGTTTCCTCAAGGGACTAGCGGGGGCCACCGGGGAGCTGTTTTTT
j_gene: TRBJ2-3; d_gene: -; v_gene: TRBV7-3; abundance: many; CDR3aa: CASSPVGYRNTDTQYF; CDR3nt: TGTGCCAGCAGCCCTGTTGGGTACAGAAACACAGATACGCAGTATTTT
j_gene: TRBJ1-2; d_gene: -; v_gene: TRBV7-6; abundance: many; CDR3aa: CASSMGDGGYTF; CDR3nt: TGTGCCAGCAGCATGGGGGACGGTGGCTACACCTTC
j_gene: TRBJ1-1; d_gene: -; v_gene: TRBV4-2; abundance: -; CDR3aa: CASSRYGTANTEAFF; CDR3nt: TGTGCCAGCAGCCGTTACGGGACGGCGAACACTGAAGCTTTCTTT
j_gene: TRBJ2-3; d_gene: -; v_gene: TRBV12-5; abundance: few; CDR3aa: CASGFRDFDTDTQYF; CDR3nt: TGTGCTAGTGGTTTCCGGGACTTCGACACAGATACGCAGTATTTT
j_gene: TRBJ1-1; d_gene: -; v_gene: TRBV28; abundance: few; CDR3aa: CASSRPQNTEAFF; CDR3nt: TGTGCCAGCAGCCGTCCACAGAACACTGAAGCTTTCTTT
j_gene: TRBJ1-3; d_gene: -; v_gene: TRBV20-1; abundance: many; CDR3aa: CSAKNREYGFGNTIYF; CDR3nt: TGCAGTGCAAAAAACAGGGAGTACGGCTTTGGAAACACCATATATTTT
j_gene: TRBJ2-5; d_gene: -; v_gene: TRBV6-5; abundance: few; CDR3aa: CASSYAFQETQYF; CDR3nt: TGTGCCAGCAGTTACGCTTTCCAAGAGACCCAGTACTTC
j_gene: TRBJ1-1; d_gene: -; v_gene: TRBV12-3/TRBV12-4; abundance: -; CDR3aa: CASSFKELFVMNTEAFF; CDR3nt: TGTGCCAGCAGTTTCAAGGAGTTGTTTGTCATGAACACTGAAGCTTTCTTT